This T cell receptor beta chain derives from a study of T cells expressing NK-cell markers. Study-level background: Sequenced donors, eight in total, included seven who were HCMV-seropositive and one who was seronegative.

Study conclusions and caveats: For four donors, these clonotypes were likewise the leading ones in the CD3+CD56-NKG2C+ fraction.

TCRdb reanalyzed the 5' RACE reads, giving one entry per CDR3 protein sequence and no DNA. The sample includes some 280,000 distinct CDR3 sequences. Remarks on this clonotype: Its antigen remains unknown.

Germline V gives CDR1 MNHEY, CDR2 SVGAGI. The CDR3 runs 17 residues. The origin of this receptor is a man between 18 and 29 years old in good health. The chain has TRBV6-5 and TRBJ2-2. Sequenced: blood T cells: a sorted CD56 or NKG2C T cell subset, CD4+ or CD8+ T cells, or bulk PBMC T cells (not recorded which). CDR3 protein: CASSYSISQQYTGELFF.